This T cell receptor beta chain was obtained from a study of blood T cell repertoires in COVID-19. For the study at large: The United States, Italy and Spain supplied acute and convalescent COVID-19 samples.

Authors' processing steps: Quantification of nucleated cells was approximated via reference gene primer amplification. Repertoires were generated with immunoSEQ multiplex PCR, while TCRdb's copy carries only in-frame clones and drops some. The V and J calls and clone size were taken over from that table, and D and trimming were inferred from the DNA. The data hold tens of thousands of clones, with 89% observed a single time. J was trimmed by 4 bases and V by 4 bases; bases with no gene match: 9. The CDR3 consists of 16 residues. CDR1 and CDR2 from the germline V gene are SEHNR and FQNEAQ (reference sequence).

This chain connects TRBV7-9 to TRBJ1-2; 10 nucleotides line up with TRBD1. The source material was peripheral blood. This TCR was sampled from a man between 65 and 85 years old with active or convalescent COVID-19. Here the CDR3 reads CASSYSGTGEPYGYTF. The CDR3 nucleotides are TGTGCCAGCAGCTACTCCGGGACAGGGGAGCCCTATGGCTACACCTTC. The entire variable domain, with the rest obtained from reference TRBV7-9 and TRBJ1-2, is as follows: DTGVSQNPRHKITKRGQNVTFRCDPISEHNRLYWYRQTLGQGPEFLTYFQNEAQLEKSRLLSDRFSAERPKGSFSTLEIQRTEQGDSAMYLCASSYSGTGEPYGYTFGSGTRLTVV.